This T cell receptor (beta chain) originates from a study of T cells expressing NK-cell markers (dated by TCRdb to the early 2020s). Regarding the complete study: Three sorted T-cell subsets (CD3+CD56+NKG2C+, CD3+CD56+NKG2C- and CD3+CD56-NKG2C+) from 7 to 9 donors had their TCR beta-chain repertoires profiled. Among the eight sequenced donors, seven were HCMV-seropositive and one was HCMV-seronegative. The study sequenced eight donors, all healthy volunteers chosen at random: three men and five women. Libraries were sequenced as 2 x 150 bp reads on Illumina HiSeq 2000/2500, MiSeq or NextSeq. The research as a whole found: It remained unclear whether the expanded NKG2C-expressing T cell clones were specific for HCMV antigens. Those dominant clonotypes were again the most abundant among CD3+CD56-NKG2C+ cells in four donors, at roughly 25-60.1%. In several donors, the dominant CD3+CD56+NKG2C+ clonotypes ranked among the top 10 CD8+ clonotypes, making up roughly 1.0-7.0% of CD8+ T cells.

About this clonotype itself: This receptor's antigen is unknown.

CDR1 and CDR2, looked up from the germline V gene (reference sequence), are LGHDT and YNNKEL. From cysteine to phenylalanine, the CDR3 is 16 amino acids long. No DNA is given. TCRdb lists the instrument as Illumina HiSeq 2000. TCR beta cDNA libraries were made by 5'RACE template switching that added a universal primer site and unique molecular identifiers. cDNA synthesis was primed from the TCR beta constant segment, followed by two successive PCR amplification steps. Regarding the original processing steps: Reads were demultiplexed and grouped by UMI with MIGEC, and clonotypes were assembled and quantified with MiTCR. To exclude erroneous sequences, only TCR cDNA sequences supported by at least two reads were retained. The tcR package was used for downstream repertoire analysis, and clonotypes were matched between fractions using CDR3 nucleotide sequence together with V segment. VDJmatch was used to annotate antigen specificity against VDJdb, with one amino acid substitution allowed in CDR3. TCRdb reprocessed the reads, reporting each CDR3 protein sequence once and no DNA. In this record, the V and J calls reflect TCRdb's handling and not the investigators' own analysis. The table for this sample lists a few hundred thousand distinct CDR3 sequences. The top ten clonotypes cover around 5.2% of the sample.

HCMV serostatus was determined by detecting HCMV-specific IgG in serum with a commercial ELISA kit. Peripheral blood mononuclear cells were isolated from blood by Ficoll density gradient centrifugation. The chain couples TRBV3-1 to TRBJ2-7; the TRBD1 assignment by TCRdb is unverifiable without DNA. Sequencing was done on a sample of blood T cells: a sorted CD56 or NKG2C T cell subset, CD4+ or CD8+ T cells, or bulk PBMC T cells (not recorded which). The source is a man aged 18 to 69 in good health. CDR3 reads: CASSPPTGRVSYEQYF.